This TCR beta chain was documented in a study of cytomegalovirus exposure and HLA in healthy donors. Study conclusions and caveats: Researchers counted around 180 TCR beta chains as cytomegalovirus-associated. For most TCR beta V segments, an earlier analysis put the productive rate at about 90% or about 30% of the time. The authors assumed roughly uniform sequencing depth across donors for presence/absence analyses. Certain sequence variants were highly shared and formed a cluster, and this cluster was likely a sequencing artifact.

The PCR had 60 Vbeta and 13 Jbeta primers. The method was immunoSEQ multiplex PCR; TCRdb's version includes in-frame clones alone and lacks a portion of them. The table shows about 120,000 clones, with more than 70% occurring only once. Per the germline V gene, CDR1 is SGHNT and CDR2 is YYREEE (reference sequence). CDR3 length equals 16 residues. The V segment lost 5 bases and the J segment 3 bases; nucleotides outside the gene matches: 7. On this clone itself: What it recognizes is unknown.

Sequencing input: PBMCs. V gene TRBV5-4 combines with J gene TRBJ2-3; 12 nucleotides align to TRBD2. This TCR came from a man in his forties or fifties in good health and CMV-seropositive. This CDR3 reads CASSPTGTSGTDTQYF. The DNA of the CDR3 is TGTGCCAGCAGTCCGACCGGGACTAGCGGGACAGATACGCAGTATTTT.